This record looks at one T cell receptor (beta chain) sequence and its context. Its specificity is unknown. The sample originates from a study of beta chain features in type 1 diabetes. The study, taken as a whole, reports: Type 1 diabetes patients showed fewer insertions and more deletions at VDJ junctions.

Of the isolated RNA, all was reverse transcribed, and so the sequenced material was expressed TCRB transcripts. TCRdb's table, derived via immunoSEQ multiplex PCR, lists solely in-frame clones and lacks some. The table records more than 350,000 clones, about an eighth of them present only once. This clonotype was sampled from a woman in her late teens or twenties in good health. Material: naive CD4+ T cells from blood.

Here the CDR3 reads CASSLEYGYTF. The DNA of the CDR3 is TGTGCCAGCAGCCTGGAGTATGGCTACACCTTC. The chain joins TRBV7-8 to TRBJ1-2, with D uncertain. Germline assignment: CDR1 SGHVS and CDR2 FQNEAQ. The CDR3 consists of 11 residues. The V end was cut by 5 bases, the J end by 5 bases, with 6 bases between. Using reference TRBV7-8 and TRBJ1-2 for the parts outside the CDR3, the full variable domain is GAGVSQSPRYKVAKRGQDVALRCDPISGHVSLFWYQQALGQGPEFLTYFQNEAQLDKSGLPSDRFFAERPEGSVSTLKIQRTQQEDSAVYLCASSLEYGYTFGSGTRLTVV.